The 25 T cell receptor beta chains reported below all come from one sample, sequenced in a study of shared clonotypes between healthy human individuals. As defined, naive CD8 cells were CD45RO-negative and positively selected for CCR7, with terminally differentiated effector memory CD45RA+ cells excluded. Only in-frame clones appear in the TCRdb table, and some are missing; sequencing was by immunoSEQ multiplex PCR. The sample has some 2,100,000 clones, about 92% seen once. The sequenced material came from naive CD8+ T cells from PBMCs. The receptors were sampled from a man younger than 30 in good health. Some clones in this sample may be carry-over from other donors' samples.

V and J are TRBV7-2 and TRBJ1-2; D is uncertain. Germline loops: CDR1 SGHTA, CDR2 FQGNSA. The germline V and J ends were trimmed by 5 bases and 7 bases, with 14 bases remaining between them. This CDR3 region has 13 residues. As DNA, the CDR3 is TGTGCCAGCAGCGGTCGTTCTTCGCTTGGCTACACCTTC. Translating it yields CASSGRSSLGYTF.

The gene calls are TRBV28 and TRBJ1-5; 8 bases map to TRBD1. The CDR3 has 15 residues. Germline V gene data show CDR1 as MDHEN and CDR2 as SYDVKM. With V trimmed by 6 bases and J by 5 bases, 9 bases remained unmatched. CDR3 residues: CASRQGGSHDQPQHF. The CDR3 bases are TGTGCCAGCAGACAGGGGGGCAGTCACGATCAGCCCCAGCATTTT.

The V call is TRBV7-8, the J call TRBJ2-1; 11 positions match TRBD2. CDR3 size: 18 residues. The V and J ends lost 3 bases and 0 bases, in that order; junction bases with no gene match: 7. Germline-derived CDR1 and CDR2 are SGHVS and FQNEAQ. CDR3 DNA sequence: TGTGCCAGCAGCTTCCTAGCGGGAGGATTCGGCTCCTACAATGAGCAGTTCTTC. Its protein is CASSFLAGGFGSYNEQFF.

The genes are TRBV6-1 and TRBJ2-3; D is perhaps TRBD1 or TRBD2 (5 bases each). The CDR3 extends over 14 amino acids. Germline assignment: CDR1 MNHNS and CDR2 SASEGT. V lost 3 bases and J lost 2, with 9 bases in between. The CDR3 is CASSDRDHTDTQYF. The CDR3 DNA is TGTGCCAGCAGTGACCGGGACCACACAGATACGCAGTATTTT.

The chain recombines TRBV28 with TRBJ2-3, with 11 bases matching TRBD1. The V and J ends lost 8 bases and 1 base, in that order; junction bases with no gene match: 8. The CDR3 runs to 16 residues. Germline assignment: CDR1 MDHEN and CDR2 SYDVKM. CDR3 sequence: CASWDRGLWGTDTQYF. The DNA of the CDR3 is TGTGCCAGCTGGGACAGGGGGTTGTGGGGCACAGATACGCAGTATTTT.

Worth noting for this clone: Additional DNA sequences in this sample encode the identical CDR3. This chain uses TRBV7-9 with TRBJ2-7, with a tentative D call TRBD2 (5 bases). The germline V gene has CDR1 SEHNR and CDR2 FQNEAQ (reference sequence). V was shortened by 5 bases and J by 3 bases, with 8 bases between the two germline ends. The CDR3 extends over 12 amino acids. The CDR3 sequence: CASSTGIYEQYF. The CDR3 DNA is TGTGCCAGCAGCACCGGGATCTACGAGCAGTACTTC. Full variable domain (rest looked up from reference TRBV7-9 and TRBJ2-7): DTGVSQNPRHKITKRGQNVTFRCDPISEHNRLYWYRQTLGQGPEFLTYFQNEAQLEKSRLLSDRFSAERPKGSFSTLEIQRTEQGDSAMYLCASSTGIYEQYFGPGTRLTVT.

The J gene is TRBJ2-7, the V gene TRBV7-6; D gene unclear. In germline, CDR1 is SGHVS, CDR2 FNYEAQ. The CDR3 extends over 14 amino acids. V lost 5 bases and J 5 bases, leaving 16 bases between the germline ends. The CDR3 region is CASSPGVLSHEQYF. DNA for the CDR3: TGTGCCAGCAGCCCCGGTGTTCTTAGCCACGAGCAGTACTTC.

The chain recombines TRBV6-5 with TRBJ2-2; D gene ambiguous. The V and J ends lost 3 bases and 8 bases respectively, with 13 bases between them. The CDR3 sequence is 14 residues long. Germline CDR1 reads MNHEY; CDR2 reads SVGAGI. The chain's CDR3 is CASSYRLVIGELFF. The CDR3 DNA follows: TGTGCCAGCAGTTATCGCCTAGTTATTGGGGAGCTGTTTTTT.

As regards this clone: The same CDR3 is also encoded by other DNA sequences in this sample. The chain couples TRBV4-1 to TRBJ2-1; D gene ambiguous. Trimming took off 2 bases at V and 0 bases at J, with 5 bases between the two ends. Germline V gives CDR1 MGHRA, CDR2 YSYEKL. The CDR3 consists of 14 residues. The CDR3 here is CASSQPSSYNEQFF. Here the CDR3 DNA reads TGCGCCAGCAGCCAACCGAGCTCCTACAATGAGCAGTTCTTC.

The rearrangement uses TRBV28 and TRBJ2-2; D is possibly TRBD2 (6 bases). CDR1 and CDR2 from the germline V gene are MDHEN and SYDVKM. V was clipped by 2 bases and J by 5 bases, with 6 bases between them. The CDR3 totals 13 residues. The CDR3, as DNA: TGTGCCAGCAGTTTACGGGAGACCGGGGAGCTGTTTTTT. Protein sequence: CASSLRETGELFF.

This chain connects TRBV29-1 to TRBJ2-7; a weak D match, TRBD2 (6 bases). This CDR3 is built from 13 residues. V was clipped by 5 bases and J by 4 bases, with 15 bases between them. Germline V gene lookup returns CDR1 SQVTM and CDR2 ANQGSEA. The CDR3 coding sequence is TGCAGCGTTAGTGGAGGGCACCAATACGAGCAGTACTTC. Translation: CSVSGGHQYEQYF.

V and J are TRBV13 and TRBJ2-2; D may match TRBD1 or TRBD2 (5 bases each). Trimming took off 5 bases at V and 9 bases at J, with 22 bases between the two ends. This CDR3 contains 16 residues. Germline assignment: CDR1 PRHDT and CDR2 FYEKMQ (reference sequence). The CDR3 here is CASSQTSGQLSRELFF. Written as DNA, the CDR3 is TGTGCCAGCAGCCAAACCTCGGGGCAGTTAAGCCGGGAGCTGTTTTTT.

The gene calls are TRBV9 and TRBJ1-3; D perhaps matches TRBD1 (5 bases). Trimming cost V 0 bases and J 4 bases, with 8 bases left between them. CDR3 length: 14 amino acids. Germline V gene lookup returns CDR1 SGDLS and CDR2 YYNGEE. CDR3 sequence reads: CASSVGGDGNTIYF. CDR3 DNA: TGTGCCAGCAGCGTAGGTGGGGACGGAAACACCATATATTTT.

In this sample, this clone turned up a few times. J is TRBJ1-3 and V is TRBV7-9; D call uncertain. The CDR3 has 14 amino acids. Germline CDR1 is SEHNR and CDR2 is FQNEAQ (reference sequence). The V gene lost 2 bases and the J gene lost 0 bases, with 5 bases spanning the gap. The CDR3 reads CASSLSDSGNTIYF. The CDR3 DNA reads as TGTGCCAGCAGCTTAAGCGACTCTGGAAACACCATATATTTT.

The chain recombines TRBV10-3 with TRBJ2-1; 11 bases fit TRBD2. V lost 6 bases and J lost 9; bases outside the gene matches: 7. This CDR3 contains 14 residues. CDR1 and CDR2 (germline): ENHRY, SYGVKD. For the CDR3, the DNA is TGTGCCATCAGGGTAACTAGCGGGAGCATTGAGCAGTTCTTC. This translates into CAIRVTSGSIEQFF.

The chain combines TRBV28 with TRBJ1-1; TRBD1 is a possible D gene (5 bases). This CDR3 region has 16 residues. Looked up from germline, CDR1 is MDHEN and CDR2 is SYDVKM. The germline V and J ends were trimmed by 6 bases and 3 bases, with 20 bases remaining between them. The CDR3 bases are TGTGCCAGCAGGATCCTATGGGGGGAGGGGTACACTGAAGCTTTCTTT. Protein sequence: CASRILWGEGYTEAFF.

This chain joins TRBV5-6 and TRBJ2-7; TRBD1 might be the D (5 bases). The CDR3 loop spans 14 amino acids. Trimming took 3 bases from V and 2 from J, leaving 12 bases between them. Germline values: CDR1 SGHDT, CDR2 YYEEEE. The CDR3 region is CASSWGSLAYEQYF. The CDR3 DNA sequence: TGTGCCAGCAGCTGGGGCAGTCTAGCCTACGAGCAGTACTTC.

The CDR3 spells CASSYSNGNTEAFF. The CDR3 nucleotides read TGTGCCAGCAGTTACTCGAACGGGAACACTGAAGCTTTCTTT. V is TRBV6-6 and J is TRBJ1-1; D unclear. Trimming removed 0 bases from V and 1 base from J, with 6 bases in between. Per the germline V gene, CDR1 is MNHNY and CDR2 is SVGAGI (reference sequence). The CDR3 contains 14 residues.

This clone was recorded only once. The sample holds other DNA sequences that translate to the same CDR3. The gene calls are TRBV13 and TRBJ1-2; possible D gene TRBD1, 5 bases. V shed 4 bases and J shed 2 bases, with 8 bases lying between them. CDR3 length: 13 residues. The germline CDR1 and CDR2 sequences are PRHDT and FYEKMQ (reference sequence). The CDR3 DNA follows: TGTGCCAGCAGCTCGGGACGGAACTATGGCTACACCTTC. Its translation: CASSSGRNYGYTF. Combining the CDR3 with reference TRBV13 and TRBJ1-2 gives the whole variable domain AAGVIQSPRHLIKEKRETATLKCYPIPRHDTVYWYQQGPGQDPQFLISFYEKMQSDKGSIPDRFSAQQFSDYHSELNMSSLELGDSALYFCASSSGRNYGYTFGSGTRLTVV.

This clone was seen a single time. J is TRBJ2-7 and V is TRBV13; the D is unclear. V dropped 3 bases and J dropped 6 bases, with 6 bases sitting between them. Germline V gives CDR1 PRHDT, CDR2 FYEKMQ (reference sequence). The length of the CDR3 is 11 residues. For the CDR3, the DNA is TGTGCCAGCAGCTTCTCGGGCGAGCAGTACTTC. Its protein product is CASSFSGEQYF.

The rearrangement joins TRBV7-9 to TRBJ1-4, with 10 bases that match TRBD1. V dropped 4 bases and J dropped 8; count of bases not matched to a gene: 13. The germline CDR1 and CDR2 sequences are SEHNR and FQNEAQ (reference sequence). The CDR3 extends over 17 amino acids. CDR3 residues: CASSSLSGGTGDEKLFF. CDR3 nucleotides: TGTGCCAGCAGCTCCCTTTCGGGCGGGACAGGGGACGAAAAACTGTTTTTT. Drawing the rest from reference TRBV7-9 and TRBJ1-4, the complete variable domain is DTGVSQNPRHKITKRGQNVTFRCDPISEHNRLYWYRQTLGQGPEFLTYFQNEAQLEKSRLLSDRFSAERPKGSFSTLEIQRTEQGDSAMYLCASSSLSGGTGDEKLFFGSGTQLSVL.

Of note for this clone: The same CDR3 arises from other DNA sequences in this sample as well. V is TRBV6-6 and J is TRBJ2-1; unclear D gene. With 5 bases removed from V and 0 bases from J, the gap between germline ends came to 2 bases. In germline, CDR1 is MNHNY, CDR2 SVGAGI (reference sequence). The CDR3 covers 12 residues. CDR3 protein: CASSPSYNEQFF. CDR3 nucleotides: TGTGCCAGCAGTCCCTCCTACAATGAGCAGTTCTTC.

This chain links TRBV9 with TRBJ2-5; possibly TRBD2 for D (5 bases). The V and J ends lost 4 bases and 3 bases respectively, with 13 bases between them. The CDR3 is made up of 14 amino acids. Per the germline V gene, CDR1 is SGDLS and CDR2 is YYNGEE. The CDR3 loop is CASSPWEPEETQYF. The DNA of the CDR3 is TGTGCCAGCAGCCCATGGGAGCCAGAAGAGACCCAGTACTTC.

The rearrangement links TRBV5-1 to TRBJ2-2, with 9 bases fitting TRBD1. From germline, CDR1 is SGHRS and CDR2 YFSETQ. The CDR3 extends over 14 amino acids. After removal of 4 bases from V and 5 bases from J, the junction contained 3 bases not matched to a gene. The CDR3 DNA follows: TGCGCCAGCAGCCCTGGGACAGGGACCGGGGAGCTGTTTTTT. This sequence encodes CASSPGTGTGELFF.

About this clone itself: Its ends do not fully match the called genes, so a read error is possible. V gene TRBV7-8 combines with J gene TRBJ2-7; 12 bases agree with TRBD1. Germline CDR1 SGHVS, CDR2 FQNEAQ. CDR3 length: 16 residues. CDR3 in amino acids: CASSLAPPSGTGGFHF. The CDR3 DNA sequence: TGTGCCAGCAGCTTAGCGCCTCCTTCCGGGACAGGGGGCTTCCACTTC.